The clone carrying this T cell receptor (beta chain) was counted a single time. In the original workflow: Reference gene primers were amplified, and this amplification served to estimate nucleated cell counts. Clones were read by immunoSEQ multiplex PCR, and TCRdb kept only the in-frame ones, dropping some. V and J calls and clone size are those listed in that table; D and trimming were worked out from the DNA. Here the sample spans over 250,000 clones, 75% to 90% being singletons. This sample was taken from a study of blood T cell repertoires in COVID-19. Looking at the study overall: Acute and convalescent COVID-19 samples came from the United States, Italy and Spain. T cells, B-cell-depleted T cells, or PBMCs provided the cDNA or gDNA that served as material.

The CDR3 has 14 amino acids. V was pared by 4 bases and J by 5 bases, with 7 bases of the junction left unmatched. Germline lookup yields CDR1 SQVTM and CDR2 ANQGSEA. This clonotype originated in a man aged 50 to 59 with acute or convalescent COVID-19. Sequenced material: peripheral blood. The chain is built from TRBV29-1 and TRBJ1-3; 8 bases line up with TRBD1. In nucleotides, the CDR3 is TGCAGCGTTGTAGGACAGGGCCTGAGAAACACCATATATTTT. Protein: CSVVGQGLRNTIYF.